This T cell receptor (beta chain) was captured in a study of cytomegalovirus exposure and HLA in healthy donors (dated by TCRdb to the late 2010s). Regarding the complete study: An earlier analysis of some 620 of the donors reported under 300 Gb of sequence data and around 100 million unique TCR beta sequences obtained from 150 million to 200 million T cells. HLA typing included class I and class II loci at four-digit resolution. The study aimed to test whether cataloging public T cell receptors could reveal signatures of past pathogen exposure. Along with the 666-subject first cohort, a separate validation cohort of 120 different subjects was used. Roughly 300 gigabases of sequencing data and tens of millions of unique TCR sequences were included in an early release covering 550 to 800 HLA-typed donors. To study patterns of TCR occurrence, a later analysis re-analyzed previously published TCR beta repertoires from 550 to 800 donors and added high-resolution HLA genotyping. The genetic ancestry cluster associated with self-reported Caucasian donors included roughly four fifths of the roughly 360 genotyped donors. Across 300 to 400 genotyped donors of the cohort, an average of approximately 240,000 unique TCR beta nucleotide sequences per donor were sequenced, and 15% to 20% of those sequences were non-productive. An earlier analysis of 450 to 750 of the donors used high-throughput TCR beta sequencing to judge whether each TCR beta V gene segment behaved as functional or pseudogenic. All discovery cohort repertoires had been generated using a single sequencing platform. In a later genetic analysis, genome-wide SNP genotypes for about 65% of the roughly 700 donors were used, and that subset was treated as a discovery cohort. Using immunosequencing, the study profiled T cell repertoires from 666 subjects and related those repertoires to cytomegalovirus serostatus. Rather than using new phenotypic data, the later analysis identified candidate immune exposures from TCR beta sequences and from how often those sequences occurred across donors. Donor age, sex, ethnicity and CMV serostatus were compiled together with the repertoire data. Typing coverage varied by locus: roughly 629-630 donors for A, B, C, DRB1 and DQB1; approximately 520 for DQA1; about 590 for DPA1; around 490 for DPB1. Four or five DR-DQ haplotypes were handled as single units for association and clustering, since linkage in the cohort was strong. To predict cytomegalovirus infection status, the study combined high-throughput TCR immunosequencing, statistical association of individual TCRs with disease status, and machine learning. Study-wide findings and limitations: A total of 150 to 200 TCR beta chains were listed by the study as associated with cytomegalovirus. V-gene and J-gene trimming of TCR beta chains was associated with a missense DCLRE1C variant in a later genetic analysis, and the association was replicated in an independent cohort. Presence/absence analyses assumed roughly uniform sequencing depth across donors, an assumption that may not hold. In a later analysis, the rate of TCR association differed among HLA loci, with DRB1 alleles having the most associated TCRs and HLA-C alleles having the fewest. Most CMV-associated TCR beta chains appeared to be HLA-restricted in a later analysis, and the HLA associations seemed to be driven largely by CMV exposure. Correlated functional status among segregating V segments might be attributable to linkage disequilibrium, but an unknown experimental factor could not be ruled out. The 87-base-pair reads could not distinguish some IMGT-functional V segments, including TRBV6-2 and TRBV6-3, so those segments were excluded. A further reported finding was that TCR beta sequences accurately predicted the HLA-A and HLA-B alleles for most subjects in the first cohort. In an earlier analysis of about 600 of the donors, most TCR beta V segments appeared in productive rearrangements about 87% or about 30% of the time, broadly matching IMGT annotations. According to a later genetic analysis, donors in an Asian-associated ancestry cluster had fewer N-insertions in productive TCRs than the roughly 700-donor mean. When HLA alleles, especially DR and DQ, strongly co-occurred, attributing TCR associations to individual alleles was difficult. The classifier was reported to diagnose cytomegalovirus status with high specificity and sensitivity in both the original cohort and the validation cohort. Specific HLA alleles were associated with some 15,000 TCR beta sequences at a false discovery rate of 0.05 in a later analysis. In a later analysis, HLA-associated TCR beta chains were found to be more clonally expanded and to have lower generation probabilities than equally common non-associated chains. Approximately 16 rarely observed V segments, including chromosome 9 orphons, were excluded from the earlier analysis of a few hundred of the donors because counts were too low. The authors suggested that the approach could potentially be extended to other disease states and immunological phenotypes. Most TCR sequences were observed very rarely across donors, whereas some public TCRs were present in many individuals. According to a later analysis, parvovirus B19, influenza, CMV and Epstein-Barr virus appeared linked to several top co-occurrence clusters. Immune exposure information for the cohort was limited to CMV serostatus. The sequencing pipeline was judged likely to have produced a cluster of highly shared sequence variants as a technical artifact. In vitro tests confirmed that three of the cytomegalovirus-associated TCR beta chains recognize cytomegalovirus antigens. Because some donors lacked HLA typing at each locus, the association tests relied only on the typed subset. The cohort was sequenced for TCR beta chains only, and without alpha or paired-chain data the features that could be detected were limited.

The receptor library was made with the immunoSEQ multiplex PCR assay. For the multiplex PCR, a mixture combining 60 forward primers for TCR Vbeta segments and 13 reverse primers for TCR Jbeta segments was used. A multiplex PCR assay on genomic DNA amplified the CDR3 region of rearranged TCR beta genes. On the Illumina HiSeq System, the amplified TCR beta libraries were sequenced as 87-base-pair reads. The original methods were these. A later analysis tallied some 79 million unique TCR beta chains across the approximately 670 repertoires, and approximately 11 million of those chains were shared by two or more donors. Raw reads were error-corrected and collapsed into unique sequences with a nearest-neighbor algorithm that merged closely related sequences to remove PCR and sequencing errors. V, D and J gene segments were assigned by aligning CDR3 sequences to IMGT reference sequences. For a sequence to be retained, a match of at least six nucleotides to both a V gene segment and a J gene segment was required. Rearrangements were called productive when the CDR3 lacked stop codons and stayed in frame with V and J; all others were non-productive. CDR3 was defined by IMGT convention, running from the second conserved V-encoded cysteine to the conserved J-encoded phenylalanine. The earlier analysis of about 620 of the donors excluded sequences that lacked an unambiguous match to a single V gene segment. In an earlier analysis of approximately 610 of the donors, V segments were called functional above 56.7% productive rearrangements and were called segregating when the between-donor standard deviation exceeded 5%. A statistical classification framework was developed to diagnose cytomegalovirus status using the catalog of TCR beta chain sequences. V and J gene assignment, in a later analysis, came from comparing TCR nucleotide sequences with IMGT/GENE-DB human TR gene sequences. The TCRdist pipeline was used in a later analysis to assign CDR3 sequences and most-parsimonious VDJ recombination scenarios. In a later analysis, every TCR beta chain was defined by the combination of its CDR3 amino acid sequence and its V-gene family, and reads without a unique V-gene family were dropped. In a later analysis, 500 to 700 highly shared, low-generation-probability nucleotide sequences were removed to address suspected cross-contamination and a sequencing artifact. In a later analysis, a clonal expansion index for each public chain was calculated from normalized within-repertoire ranks of inferred template counts. A later analysis computed generation probabilities with a VDJ recombination model fitted to out-of-frame rearrangements, and checked the results against IGoR. In a later analysis, hypergeometric tests were used to score TCR-TCR, TCR-HLA and TCR-CMV co-occurrence, with a repertoire-size bias correction applied to TCR pairs. In a later analysis, false discovery rates were estimated by permuting HLA or CMV assignments 20 times. In a later analysis, co-occurring TCRs were grouped using DBSCAN, with TCRdist sequence similarity added in when clustering inside HLA-allele-positive subsets. Repertoires with fewer than 30,000 or more than 120,000 public chains, plus five repertoires with anomalous nucleotide sharing, were excluded from co-occurrence clustering. TCRdb re-hosts the immuneACCESS table, in-frame sequences only. Its copies lack some clones; in the studies checked, an unresolved V gene accounts for under half of them, and the cause for the rest is not known. V and J calls and clone size are copied from that table; D and trimming were computed from the DNA. A total of 77,000 or so clones appear in this sample, over 70% of them only once. Roughly 7.2% of the sample is in the top ten clones.

A remark on this clone: What this receptor recognizes is not known. No much larger clonotype is one base removed from it; base qualities were not supplied.

The cohort comprised 710 or so healthy bone marrow donors. Cohort members were all nominally healthy when sampled, although unrecorded immune exposures were likely present. The donor was CMV seronegative and belonged to the group of around 400 seronegative cohort members. Every donor gave a peripheral blood sample, and the peripheral blood mononuclear cells from that sample were used for TCR beta sequencing. Genomic DNA was extracted from the blood cell samples with the Qiagen DNeasy Blood Extraction Kit. The germline ends are 10 bases apart after V is trimmed by 2 bases and J by 1 base. The CDR3 goes from the cysteine to the phenylalanine over 15 residues. Of the read, only the CDR3 DNA is kept; its 45 bases are in frame from base 1. Based on the germline V gene, the CDR1 and CDR2 sequences are SGDLS and YYNGEE.

The origin of this receptor is a woman in her 40s in good health and CMV-seronegative. The sequenced material came from PBMCs. The sequence links TRBV9 to TRBJ1-5, and the D gene may be TRBD1, 6 bases matching. The sequenced DNA: TGTGCCAGCAGCGTGGGGGCCTCCAGCAATCAGCCCCAGCATTTT. Translated, it gives CASSVGASSNQPQHF.